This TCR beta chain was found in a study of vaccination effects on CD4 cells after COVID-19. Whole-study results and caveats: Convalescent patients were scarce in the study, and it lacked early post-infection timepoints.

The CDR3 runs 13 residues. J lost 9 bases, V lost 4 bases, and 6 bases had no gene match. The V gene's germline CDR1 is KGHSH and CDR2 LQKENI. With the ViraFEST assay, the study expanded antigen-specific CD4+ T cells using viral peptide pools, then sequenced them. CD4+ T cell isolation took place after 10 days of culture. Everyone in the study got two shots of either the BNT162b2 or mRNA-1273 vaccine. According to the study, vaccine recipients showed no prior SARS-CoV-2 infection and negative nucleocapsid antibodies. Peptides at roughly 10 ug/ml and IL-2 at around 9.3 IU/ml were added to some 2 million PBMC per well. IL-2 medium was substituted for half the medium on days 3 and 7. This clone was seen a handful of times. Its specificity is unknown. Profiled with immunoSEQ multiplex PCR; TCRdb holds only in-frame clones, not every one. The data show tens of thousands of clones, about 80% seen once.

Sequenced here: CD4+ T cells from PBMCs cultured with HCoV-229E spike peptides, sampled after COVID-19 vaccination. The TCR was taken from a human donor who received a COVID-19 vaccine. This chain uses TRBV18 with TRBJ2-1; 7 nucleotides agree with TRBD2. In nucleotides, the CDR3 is TGTGCCAGCTCACTCGGACTAGGCGGTGAGCAGTTCTTC. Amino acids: CASSLGLGGEQFF.